The 5 T cell receptor beta chains listed next were all sequenced from one sample in a study of blood T cells in healthy people across ages. With a J-beta primer mix and a sample-barcoded 5' primer, a second PCR ran 7 to 11 cycles. TCRdb re-called the 5' RACE reads with MiXCR, one entry per CDR3 protein. The sample shows around 690,000 distinct CDR3 sequences, 58% of them seen only once. Input material: blood. Every receptor here comes from a man aged 55-75 years in good health.

This rearrangement joins TRBV12-3 or TRBV12-4 to TRBJ1-1, with 9 bases aligning to TRBD1. V shed 8 bases and J 4 bases; nucleotides not matched to a gene: 14. There are 16 residues in the CDR3. The CDR3 bases are TGTGCCAGCGGCACGACAGGGGGGGGAGATGGCACTGAAGCTTTCTTT. It yields the protein CASGTTGGGDGTEAFF.

V and J are TRBV4-2 and TRBJ1-5; a weak D match, TRBD1 (6 bases). V gave up 0 bases and J gave up 6 bases, with 15 bases separating them. Looked up from germline, CDR1 is LGHNA and CDR2 is YNFKEQ. The CDR3 spans 16 residues. CDR3 residues: CASSQEQGAGGQPQHF. CDR3 DNA sequence: TGTGCCAGCAGCCAAGAACAGGGAGCAGGTGGTCAGCCCCAGCATTTT.

This clonotype was picked up a small number of times. V is TRBV7-8 and J is TRBJ2-7, with 9 bases aligning to TRBD1. This CDR3 has 15 residues. V was clipped by 5 bases and J by 0 bases; unmatched bases: 5. Germline CDR1 SGHVS, CDR2 FQNEAQ. The DNA for the CDR3 is TGTGCCAGCAGCCTAAACAGGGGGCGCTCCTACGAGCAGTACTTC. The encoded protein is CASSLNRGRSYEQYF.

This clonotype was seen a handful of times. The genes are TRBV7-9 and TRBJ2-1; TRBD2 matches 8 bases. From germline, CDR1 is SEHNR and CDR2 FQNEAQ (reference sequence). This CDR3 comprises 15 residues. Unmatched junction bases numbered 8, after V lost 4 bases and J lost 6 bases. The CDR3 protein is CASSSVPGLVNEQFF. CDR3 sequence (DNA): TGTGCCAGCAGCTCAGTCCCGGGACTAGTCAATGAGCAGTTCTTC.

The chain joins TRBV2 to TRBJ1-5, with a tentative D call TRBD1 (6 bases). This CDR3 is built from 13 residues. Trimming took off 4 bases at V and 11 bases at J, with 15 bases between the two ends. Per the germline V gene, CDR1 is SNHLY and CDR2 is FYNNEI. CDR3 in amino acids: CASSVPPTGAQHF. DNA of the CDR3: TGTGCCAGCAGTGTGCCCCCGACAGGTGCCCAGCATTTT.